One and the same sample provided the 19 T cell receptor beta chains below, sequenced in a study of T cells in Graves' hyperthyroidism and ophthalmopathy. The CDR3 regions of TCR beta were amplified from RNA transcripts. In the first-round RT-PCR of the TCR CDR3, the HTBI primer set was used. TCRdb reprocessed the multiplex PCR reads with MiXCR, giving one entry per CDR3 protein. The sample shows over 450,000 distinct CDR3 sequences, around an eighth of them seen only once. Specimen: blood. The origin of the receptors is a young woman with Graves' hyperthyroidism.

This clonotype was found a few times. The chain employs TRBV5-1 and TRBJ1-1, with 9 positions matching TRBD1. This CDR3 contains 14 residues. Trimming took 0 bases from V and 7 from J; bases not matched to a gene: 4. Germline assignment: CDR1 SGHRS and CDR2 YFSETQ. The CDR3 bases are TGCGCCAGCAGCTTGGCGACGACAGGGGGTGAAGCTTTCTTT. Its translation is CASSLATTGGEAFF.

This clonotype came up many times. The rearrangement uses TRBV24-1 and TRBJ2-2; D is uncertain. Looked up from germline, CDR1 is KGHDR and CDR2 is SFDVKD. This CDR3 region has 13 residues. Trimming pared 4 bases from V and 1 base from J, leaving 3 bases between. CDR3: CATSDQNTGELFF. The CDR3 nucleotides are TGTGCCACCAGTGACCAGAACACCGGGGAGCTGTTTTTT.

The chain joins TRBV7-2 to TRBJ2-4; no definite D call. The CDR3 loop spans 14 amino acids. The germline V gene encodes CDR1 SGHTA and CDR2 FQGNSA. V lost 5 bases, J lost 0 bases, and 8 bases lay in between. CDR3 amino acids: CASSPGVAKNIQYF. The CDR3 DNA sequence: TGTGCCAGCAGCCCTGGGGTAGCCAAAAACATTCAGTACTTC.

There are a few counts of this clonotype. The chain carries TRBV7-3 and TRBJ2-7; D may match TRBD1 or TRBD2 (5 bases each). V dropped 3 bases and J dropped 5 bases, with 11 bases sitting between them. This CDR3 has 13 residues. CDR1 is SGHTA and CDR2 is FQGTGA in the germline V gene. In DNA form, the CDR3 reads TGTGCCAGCAGCTTGTCAGGGAGCGACGAGCAGTACTTC. This gives the protein CASSLSGSDEQYF.

Worth noting for this clonotype: The germline gene is not matched at one end of the junction; a read error may be the cause. This chain links TRBV18 with TRBJ1-1; D may be TRBD1 (6 bases). The germline gives CDR1 KGHSH, CDR2 LQKENI. The CDR3 consists of 16 residues. The chain's CDR3 is CVSSPLAQGVGTEAFF. CDR3 DNA: TGTGTCAGCTCACCACTTGCACAGGGCGTGGGCACTGAAGCTTTCTTT.

This clonotype was counted many times. The CDR3 DNA sequence: TGTGCCACCAGTGATTTGAGGCGGAATCAAGCTTTCTTT. This encodes CATSDLRRNQAFF. The chain links TRBV24-1 to TRBJ1-1; D uncertain. CDR3 size: 13 residues. CDR1 and CDR2 from the germline V gene are KGHDR and SFDVKD. The germline V and J ends were trimmed by 0 bases and 9 bases, with 10 bases remaining between them.

This clonotype was detected a few times. This chain uses TRBV20-1 with TRBJ1-1; D remains unclear. The V gene lost 3 bases and the J gene lost 6 bases, with 17 bases spanning the gap. Germline V gene data show CDR1 as DFQATT and CDR2 as SNEGSKA (reference sequence). The CDR3 totals 14 residues. The CDR3 reads CSARGPFNGPEAFF. The CDR3 nucleotides are TGCAGTGCTAGGGGTCCGTTTAATGGTCCTGAAGCTTTCTTT.

The table lists this clonotype with many counts. This chain connects TRBV14 to TRBJ2-6; D may match TRBD1 or TRBD2 (5 bases each). Germline CDR1 and CDR2: SGHDN and FVKESK. The CDR3 contains 14 residues. V was clipped by 1 base and J by 4 bases, with 5 bases between them. The CDR3 loop is CASSQGDGANVLTF. CDR3 in DNA: TGTGCCAGCAGCCAAGGGGACGGGGCCAACGTCCTGACTTTC. Full variable domain (outside the CDR3, taken from reference TRBV14 and TRBJ2-6): EAGVTQFPSHSVIEKGQTVTLRCDPISGHDNLYWYRRVMGKEIKFLLHFVKESKQDESGMPNNRFLAERTGGTYSTLKVQPAELEDSGVYFCASSQGDGANVLTFGAGSRLTVL.

The table lists this clonotype with many counts. The chain links TRBV20-1 to TRBJ2-3; D ambiguous. Germline V gives CDR1 DFQATT, CDR2 SNEGSKA (reference sequence). V was cut by 6 bases and J by 6 bases, with 7 bases left in between. This CDR3 is 10 amino acids long. The CDR3 loop reads CSASGDTQYF. The CDR3 nucleotides read TGCAGTGCCAGTGGGGATACGCAGTATTTT.

Comments on this clonotype: Given a much more abundant clone one base away, this may be a read error. The rearrangement joins TRBV27 to TRBJ2-1, with TRBD2 matching over 14 bases. The V and J ends lost 2 bases and 6 bases, in that order; junction bases with no gene match: 3. The CDR3 totals 16 residues. From germline, CDR1 is MNHEY and CDR2 SMNVEV (reference sequence). For the CDR3, the DNA is TGTGCCAGCAGTTTAACTGGGACTAGCGGGGGCAATGAGCAGTTCTTC. This encodes CASSLTGTSGGNEQFF.

V gene TRBV5-6 combines with J gene TRBJ1-2, with D possibly matching TRBD1 (6 bases). Germline CDR1 reads SGHDT; CDR2 reads YYEEEE. Deletions cut 3 bases from V and 4 bases from J, with 19 bases between. The CDR3 loop spans 16 amino acids. CDR3 region: CASSSYRDGTFYGYTF. CDR3 DNA: TGTGCCAGCAGCTCATACCGGGACGGGACATTCTATGGCTACACCTTC.

This clonotype was counted ten times or more. CDR3 sequence reads: CASSLTSGQNNEQFF. CDR3 in DNA: TGTGCCAGCAGCCTAACTAGCGGGCAGAACAATGAGCAGTTCTTC. This chain links TRBV12-3 or TRBV12-4 with TRBJ2-1; the match to TRBD2 covers 9 bases. The CDR3 has 15 residues. V shed 6 bases and J 5 bases; nucleotides not matched to a gene: 8.

This clonotype was detected many times. The chain uses TRBV29-1 and TRBJ1-1, with D possibly being TRBD1 (5 bases). This CDR3 is built from 13 residues. Trimming pared 3 bases from V and 5 bases from J, leaving 13 bases between. CDR1 SQVTM and CDR2 ANQGSEA come from the germline V gene. The DNA of the CDR3 is TGCAGCGTTGAGGGGCAGGGAATGACTGAAGCTTTCTTT. It specifies CSVEGQGMTEAFF.

The V gene is TRBV19, the J gene TRBJ2-1; D is undetermined. The CDR3 has 14 amino acids. V lost 0 bases, J lost 4 bases, and 7 bases lay in between. CDR1 and CDR2 from the germline V gene are LNHDA and SQIVND (reference sequence). CDR3 nucleotide sequence: TGTGCCAGTAGTATAGATGGCGGTTACAATGAGCAGTTCTTC. It codes for CASSIDGGYNEQFF.

V and J are TRBV7-9 and TRBJ2-7, with TRBD2 matching over 11 bases. The CDR3 covers 16 residues. Germline lookup yields CDR1 SEHNR and CDR2 FQNEAQ (reference sequence). J lost 3 bases, V lost 3 bases, and 7 bases had no gene match. The CDR3 bases are TGTGCCAGCAGCTTCCAGACTAGCGGGAAGGTCTACGAGCAGTACGTC. Protein product: CASSFQTSGKVYEQYV.

In this sample, this clonotype turned up many times. V gene TRBV2 combines with J gene TRBJ1-5; D not certain. The CDR3 is made up of 16 amino acids. V gave up 7 bases and J gave up 2 bases, with 18 bases separating them. Germline CDR1 and CDR2: SNHLY and FYNNEI. CDR3 sequence reads: CASTWKAGEGNQPQHF. CDR3 coding DNA: TGTGCCAGCACGTGGAAGGCCGGGGAGGGCAATCAGCCCCAGCATTTT.

The sample holds many counts of this clonotype. V and J are TRBV20-1 and TRBJ2-5; D possibly corresponds to TRBD1 (5 bases). The length of the CDR3 is 12 residues. Deletions cut 6 bases from V and 4 bases from J, with 12 bases between. Germline V gene data show CDR1 as DFQATT and CDR2 as SNEGSKA (reference sequence). This CDR3 is CSAKPRGETQYF. The CDR3 nucleotides read TGCAGTGCCAAACCTAGGGGAGAGACCCAGTACTTC.

This clonotype came up many times. This chain joins TRBV6-5 and TRBJ1-2; D not certain. CDR1 MNHEY and CDR2 SVGAGI come from the germline V gene. Trimming removed 0 bases from V and 9 bases from J, with 8 bases in between. The CDR3 is made up of 12 amino acids. The CDR3 is CASSYSRLSYTF. For the CDR3, the DNA is TGTGCCAGCAGTTACTCTCGGCTGAGCTACACCTTC.

This clonotype was observed a few times. The V gene is TRBV7-9, the J gene TRBJ2-3; 9 positions match TRBD1. The CDR3 loop spans 18 amino acids. V lost 3 bases, J lost 3 bases, and 13 bases stayed unmatched. Germline V gene lookup returns CDR1 SEHNR and CDR2 FQNEAQ (reference sequence). CDR3 sequence (DNA): TGTGCCAGCAGCTTCGACTACTACGGGACAGGGTCGACAGATACGCAGTATTTT. Translated: CASSFDYYGTGSTDTQYF.